This T cell receptor (beta chain) was identified during a study of regulatory and conventional T cells in RAG deficiency. Findings and limits, study-wide: In Omenn syndrome, Treg and Tconv repertoires overlapped >90%. Shannon entropy fell and Simpson indices rose in RAG-deficient patients. Omenn syndrome and CID/AS patients had approximately 100-fold fewer unique Treg TCR beta sequences, versus approximately 10-fold elsewhere.

The CDR3 contains 14 residues. The J segment lost 4 bases and the V segment lost 3 bases, leaving 5 bases of the junction unmatched. Germline CDR1 reads SEHNR; CDR2 reads FQNEAQ (reference sequence). A note on this clone: Its cognate antigen is unknown.

Clones were sequenced by immunoSEQ multiplex PCR, and TCRdb holds only the in-frame ones, with some missing. The sample lists 30,000 to 35,000 clones, about 76% occurring once. Blood CD4+ CD25-low CD127-high conventional T cells supplied the genomic DNA template. The sample was also linked to a second study, of regulatory T cells. As reported in that work: Primers: 52 TRBV forward and 13 TRBJ reverse. Regulatory T cells showed the strongest V-J pair restriction and V/J gene skewing among patient repertoires.

This TCR was sampled from a human donor in good health. The rearrangement uses TRBV7-9 and TRBJ1-2, with 7 positions matching TRBD1. The sequencing sample was made of CD4+ effector T cells sorted from blood. This CDR3 is CASSLGQSFYGYTF. CDR3 sequence (DNA): TGTGCCAGCAGCTTGGGACAGTCCTTCTATGGCTACACCTTC.